Each of the 28 T cell receptor beta chains below was sequenced from the same sample in a study of blood T cell repertoires in COVID-19. Sequenced by immunoSEQ multiplex PCR; TCRdb stores in-frame clones only, minus some. This table has about 350,000 clones, over 85% appearing once. The sample comprised peripheral blood. The receptors shown here come from a woman aged 60 to 75 with COVID-19, enrolled during active disease.

This clone was seen a handful of times. This rearrangement joins TRBV7-3 to TRBJ2-7; D ambiguous. Germline V CDR1 and CDR2: SGHTA, FQGTGA. Trimming stripped 2 bases from V and 3 bases from J, with 11 bases between. The CDR3 length is 14 residues. CDR3 in amino acids: CASSLDGRIYEQYF. The CDR3 nucleotides are TGTGCCAGCAGCTTAGATGGCAGGATCTACGAGCAGTACTTC.

V gene TRBV9 combines with J gene TRBJ2-3; possible D gene TRBD2, 6 bases. The length of the CDR3 is 15 residues. Germline V gene sequence: CDR1 SGDLS, CDR2 YYNGEE. Trimming took off 0 bases at V and 8 bases at J, with 16 bases between the two ends. CDR3 in DNA: TGTGCCAGCAGCGTAGAAGGGGTTGCGCGGGGTACGCAGTATTTT. Translated, it gives CASSVEGVARGTQYF.

This chain links TRBV3-1 (or the pseudogene TRBV3-2) with TRBJ1-1, with 7 bases identical to TRBD1. Germline lookup yields CDR1 LGHDT and CDR2 YNNKEL (reference sequence). The CDR3 is 15 amino acids. With V trimmed by 4 bases and J by 4 bases, 9 bases remained unmatched. This CDR3 reads CASSRGSGGGTEAFF. The CDR3 DNA reads as TGTGCCAGCAGCCGGGGGTCAGGGGGTGGCACTGAAGCTTTCTTT.

The chain employs TRBV20-1 and TRBJ1-2; the D is unclear. The CDR3 has 11 amino acids. Trimming removed 5 bases from V and 6 bases from J, with 10 bases in between. Germline lookup yields CDR1 DFQATT and CDR2 SNEGSKA (reference sequence). CDR3 loop: CSARPSDGYTF. As DNA, the CDR3 is TGCAGTGCTCGTCCATCGGATGGCTACACCTTC.

The chain uses TRBV19 and TRBJ1-2; perhaps TRBD1 as D (6 bases). The germline CDR1 and CDR2 sequences are LNHDA and SQIVND (reference sequence). The CDR3 loop spans 15 amino acids. The V end was cut by 6 bases, the J end by 4 bases, with 18 bases between. Written as DNA, the CDR3 is TGTGCCAGTAGCCCGACAGGCCCCGTGGGCTATGGCTACACCTTC. Translation gives CASSPTGPVGYGYTF.

In its sample, this clone was seen a few times. The rearrangement uses TRBV5-6 and TRBJ1-2; no reliable D call. From germline, CDR1 is SGHDT and CDR2 YYEEEE. The CDR3 sequence is 14 residues long. V lost 4 bases to trimming and J lost 1 base, with 11 bases between them. CDR3 in DNA: TGTGCCAGCAGCACGTATACAATTAACTATGGCTACACCTTC. This encodes CASSTYTINYGYTF. Filled out from reference TRBV5-6 and TRBJ1-2, the complete variable domain reads DAGVTQSPTHLIKTRGQQVTLRCSPKSGHDTVSWYQQALGQGPQFIFQYYEEEERQRGNFPDRFSGHQFPNYSSELNVNALLLGDSALYLCASSTYTINYGYTFGSGTRLTVV.

Remarks on this clone: Other DNA sequences in the same sample also yield this CDR3. This chain uses TRBV29-1 with TRBJ1-2; 9 positions match TRBD1. Germline V gene sequence: CDR1 SQVTM, CDR2 ANQGSEA. Trimming at V came to 6 bases and at J to 3 bases, leaving 5 bases not matched to a gene. This CDR3 is built from 13 residues. DNA of the CDR3: TGCAGCGTGGGGGACAGGGTGGACTATGGCTACACCTTC. Protein: CSVGDRVDYGYTF.

This clone came up a few times. The chain joins TRBV3-1 (or the pseudogene TRBV3-2) to TRBJ1-1; 8 bases are a match to TRBD1. This CDR3 has 15 amino acids. Losses at the gene ends were 4 bases for V and 5 bases for J; bases not matched to a gene: 9. Looked up from germline, CDR1 is LGHDT and CDR2 is YNNKEL (reference sequence). The CDR3 spells CASSPSTGARTEAFF. CDR3 coding DNA: TGTGCCAGCAGCCCCTCGACAGGGGCCCGAACTGAAGCTTTCTTT.

The rearrangement joins TRBV19 to TRBJ1-6, with 7 bases lining up with TRBD1. After removal of 6 bases from V and 6 bases from J, the junction contained 5 bases not matched to a gene. This CDR3 is 14 amino acids long. Germline V gene sequence: CDR1 LNHDA, CDR2 SQIVND (reference sequence). CDR3 amino acids: CASRQTGTNSPLHF. The DNA of the CDR3 is TGTGCCAGTAGACAGACAGGGACTAATTCACCCCTCCACTTT.

The chain employs TRBV5-6 and TRBJ1-5; D is unresolved. This CDR3 contains 14 residues. Looked up from germline, CDR1 is SGHDT and CDR2 is YYEEEE. The V and J ends lost 0 bases and 3 bases respectively, with 7 bases between them. CDR3 region: CASSLVVSNQPQHF. As DNA, the CDR3 is TGTGCCAGCAGCTTGGTCGTGTCCAATCAGCCCCAGCATTTT.

The chain carries TRBV18 and TRBJ1-2, with 10 bases that match TRBD1. In germline, CDR1 is KGHSH, CDR2 LQKENI. The CDR3 spans 14 residues. V dropped 3 bases and J dropped 7; count of bases not matched to a gene: 5. Here the CDR3 reads CASSPGQGMFGYTF. CDR3 DNA sequence: TGTGCCAGCTCACCGGGACAGGGGATGTTTGGCTACACCTTC. Using reference TRBV18 and TRBJ1-2 for the parts outside the CDR3, the full variable domain is NAGVMQNPRHLVRRRGQEARLRCSPMKGHSHVYWYRQLPEEGLKFMVYLQKENIIDESGMPKERFSAEFPKEGPSILRIQQVVRGDSAAYFCASSPGQGMFGYTFGSGTRLTVV.

The rearrangement joins TRBV3-1 (or the pseudogene TRBV3-2) to TRBJ2-7, with TRBD2 identical over 7 bases. Losses at the gene ends were 0 bases for V and 2 bases for J; bases not matched to a gene: 4. Germline values: CDR1 LGHDT, CDR2 YNNKEL (reference sequence). The CDR3 is 15 residues long. The CDR3 loop is CASSQELASPYEQYF. CDR3 in DNA: TGTGCCAGCAGCCAAGAACTAGCGAGCCCCTACGAGCAGTACTTC.

The rearrangement links TRBV27 to TRBJ1-2; weak D call: TRBD1 (6 bases). The CDR3 runs 14 residues. Trimming shortened V by 4 bases and J by 8 bases, and 17 bases separated the two germline ends. Germline V gene data show CDR1 as MNHEY and CDR2 as SMNVEV (reference sequence). As DNA, the CDR3 is TGTGCCAGCAGTTATGATACAGGGCGCTCCGGCTACACCTTC. Its protein is CASSYDTGRSGYTF.

A few counts support this clone. V and J are TRBV9 and TRBJ1-2; a possible D gene is TRBD1 (5 bases). The CDR3 is made up of 15 amino acids. The germline CDR1 and CDR2 sequences are SGDLS and YYNGEE. V lost 4 bases to trimming and J lost 8 bases, with 21 bases between them. CDR3 region: CASSSGQGPLVGYTF. CDR3 nucleotides: TGTGCCAGCAGCTCAGGCCAGGGTCCCCTCGTGGGCTACACCTTC.

Worth noting for this clone: The junction does not match germline at one end; this may be a read error. The rearrangement links TRBV3-1 (or the pseudogene TRBV3-2) to TRBJ2-7; weak D call: TRBD1 (6 bases). From germline, CDR1 is LGHDT and CDR2 YNNKEL (reference sequence). CDR3 length: 17 residues. Written as DNA, the CDR3 is TGTGCCAGCAGTCAAGCAGTTTATACAGGGTCGGGGAACGAGCAGTACTTC. Its translation: CASSQAVYTGSGNEQYF.

This clone was recorded once. CDR3 residues: CASSLRGEANGYTF. CDR3 nucleotide sequence: TGCGCCAGCAGCCTTCGAGGGGAGGCAAATGGCTACACCTTC. V is TRBV5-1 and J is TRBJ1-2, with D tentatively TRBD1 (5 bases). This CDR3 is 14 amino acids long. Germline V gene sequence: CDR1 SGHRS, CDR2 YFSETQ. V lost 4 bases to trimming and J lost 6 bases, with 16 bases between them.

This chain joins TRBV7-9 and TRBJ1-1; D unresolved. Per germline, CDR1 SEHNR and CDR2 FQNEAQ (reference sequence). V was cut by 2 bases and J by 7 bases, with 20 bases left in between. This CDR3 is built from 16 residues. Written as DNA, the CDR3 is TGTGCCAGCAGCTTAATTATTGTTGGTAGTGGGAGTGAAGCTTTCTTT. This gives the protein CASSLIIVGSGSEAFF.

The chain has TRBV18 and TRBJ1-3, with D unresolved. The CDR3 sequence is 18 residues long. Per germline, CDR1 KGHSH and CDR2 LQKENI. V lost 1 base and J 0 bases, leaving 16 bases between the germline ends. The CDR3 DNA follows: TGTGCCAGCTCACCACTAACCCCTTCCGGGAGCTCTGGAAACACCATATATTTT. This sequence encodes CASSPLTPSGSSGNTIYF.

The rearrangement uses TRBV4-1 and TRBJ1-5; the match to TRBD1 covers 7 bases. The CDR3 is 16 residues long. CDR1 is MGHRA and CDR2 is YSYEKL in the germline V gene. J was trimmed by 7 bases and V by 1 base; bases with no gene match: 10. The CDR3 reads CASSQGTPTGRQPQHF. In DNA form, the CDR3 reads TGCGCCAGCAGCCAAGGGACGCCGACAGGGAGACAGCCCCAGCATTTT.

In regard to this clone: This CDR3 is also generated by other DNA sequences in the sample. The chain joins TRBV9 to TRBJ1-4, with 8 bases that match TRBD1. The CDR3 is made up of 14 amino acids. J gave up 5 bases and V 3 bases, and 3 bases lay outside the gene matches. CDR1 and CDR2 (germline): SGDLS, YYNGEE. CDR3 DNA: TGTGCCAGCAGCGGCACAGGGGGGAATGAAAAACTGTTTTTT. It specifies CASSGTGGNEKLFF.

This clone appeared a single time. The chain joins TRBV19 to TRBJ1-2, with D hard to call. V was pared by 6 bases and J by 4 bases, with 9 bases between. Germline V gene sequence: CDR1 LNHDA, CDR2 SQIVND (reference sequence). The CDR3 totals 12 residues. The CDR3 DNA reads as TGTGCCAGTAGGCCGGGTTCCTATGGCTACACCTTC. Encoded protein: CASRPGSYGYTF.

This chain links TRBV27 with TRBJ1-4; D unresolved. The CDR3 is 12 residues long. The ends were cut back, 6 bases at V and 8 bases at J, with 10 bases in the middle. Germline CDR1 is MNHEY and CDR2 is SMNVEV (reference sequence). The CDR3 loop reads CASSSHTEKLFF. The DNA for the CDR3 is TGTGCCAGCAGCAGTCATACAGAAAAACTGTTTTTT.

The chain is built from TRBV6-1 and TRBJ1-2; the match to TRBD1 covers 11 bases. J was trimmed by 2 bases and V by 2 bases; bases with no gene match: 4. CDR3 length: 16 residues. Germline assignment: CDR1 MNHNS and CDR2 SASEGT. The CDR3 nucleotides read TGTGCCAGCAGTGAAAGGACAGGGGGCTTAAACTATGGCTACACCTTC. Residues: CASSERTGGLNYGYTF.

The chain uses TRBV19 and TRBJ2-1; the D gene is possibly TRBD2 (7 bases). Germline CDR1 is LNHDA and CDR2 is SQIVND (reference sequence). The CDR3 has 15 amino acids. Trimming removed 10 bases from V and 3 bases from J, with 19 bases in between. CDR3 protein: CATDHGGGRYNEQFF. The CDR3 coding sequence is TGTGCCACCGACCATGGGGGGGGGCGCTACAATGAGCAGTTCTTC.

CDR3 amino acids: CASSKEGAGDYGYTF. For the CDR3, the DNA is TGTGCCAGTAGCAAAGAGGGGGCCGGAGACTATGGCTACACCTTC. V and J are TRBV19 and TRBJ1-2, with 7 bases lining up with TRBD1. The germline gives CDR1 LNHDA, CDR2 SQIVND (reference sequence). V trimming: 6 bases; J trimming: 3 bases; junction bases outside the gene matches: 10. This CDR3 region has 15 residues.

The chain carries TRBV6-2 or TRBV6-3 and TRBJ1-5; 10 bases line up with TRBD1. The CDR3 spans 20 residues. In germline, CDR1 is MNHEY, CDR2 SVGEGT. V lost 5 bases and J lost 0; bases outside the gene matches: 16. The CDR3 DNA follows: TGTGCCAGCAGTGCTCCCCCGGGACAGGGGAAGCGGGGTAGCAATCAGCCCCAGCATTTT. Translating it yields CASSAPPGQGKRGSNQPQHF.

V gene TRBV6-2 or TRBV6-3 combines with J gene TRBJ1-1; 11 nucleotides agree with TRBD1. V lost 5 bases and J lost 7; bases outside the gene matches: 9. The germline CDR1 and CDR2 sequences are MNHEY and SVGEGT. There are 15 residues in the CDR3. The CDR3 sequence is CASSKRGQGDYEAFF. Written as DNA, the CDR3 is TGTGCCAGCAGTAAAAGGGGACAGGGGGATTATGAAGCTTTCTTT.

The chain employs TRBV12-5 and TRBJ1-2; D is ambiguous. The germline V and J ends were trimmed by 0 bases and 1 base, with 9 bases remaining between them. Germline CDR1 and CDR2: LGHNT and FRNRAP. CDR3 length equals 15 residues. In nucleotides, the CDR3 is TGTGCTAGTGGTTTGGTGGGTCAGGTTAACTATGGCTACACCTTC. It is translated as CASGLVGQVNYGYTF. The entire variable domain, with the rest obtained from reference TRBV12-5 and TRBJ1-2, is as follows: DARVTQTPRHKVTEMGQEVTMRCQPILGHNTVFWYRQTMMQGLELLAYFRNRAPLDDSGMPKDRFSAEMPDATLATLKIQPSEPRDSAVYFCASGLVGQVNYGYTFGSGTRLTVV.